This T cell receptor (beta chain) was identified during a study of cytomegalovirus exposure and HLA in healthy donors. Study results and caveats: There were several of the most significant clusters that appeared linked to common viral pathogens in a later analysis. The authors later linked a missense DCLRE1C variant to TCR beta V- and J-gene trimming.

PCR employed 60 Vbeta and 13 Jbeta primers. Clones were read by immunoSEQ multiplex PCR, and TCRdb kept only the in-frame ones, dropping some. Among 75,000 to 80,000 clones listed, just over 70% were seen once. This clone was recorded once. Its antigen is undetermined. Trimming took off 1 base at V and 2 bases at J, with 6 bases between the two ends. Germline CDR1 SGHRS, CDR2 YFSETQ. The CDR3 runs 13 residues. The sequence was obtained from a man aged 55 to 70 in good health and CMV-seropositive. The gene calls are TRBV5-1 and TRBJ1-1; D not resolved. The sequencing input was PBMCs. CDR3 in amino acids: CASSLSPNTEAFF. DNA for the CDR3: TGCGCCAGCAGCTTGTCCCCAAACACTGAAGCTTTCTTT.